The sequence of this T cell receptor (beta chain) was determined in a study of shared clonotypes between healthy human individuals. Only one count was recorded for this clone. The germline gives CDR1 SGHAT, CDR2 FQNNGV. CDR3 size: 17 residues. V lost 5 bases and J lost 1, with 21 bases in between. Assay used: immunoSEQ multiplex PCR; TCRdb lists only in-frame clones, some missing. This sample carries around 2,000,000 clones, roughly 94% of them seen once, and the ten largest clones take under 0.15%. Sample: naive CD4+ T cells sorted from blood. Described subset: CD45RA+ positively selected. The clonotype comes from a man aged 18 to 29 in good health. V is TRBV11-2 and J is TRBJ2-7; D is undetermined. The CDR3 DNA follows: TGTGCCAGCAGCCCTACCAGAATCAGCGTTGTATCCTACGAGCAGTACTTC. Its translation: CASSPTRISVVSYEQYF. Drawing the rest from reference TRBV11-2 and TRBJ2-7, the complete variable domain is EAGVAQSPRYKIIEKRQSVAFWCNPISGHATLYWYQQILGQGPKLLIQFQNNGVVDDSQLPKDRFSAERLKGVDSTLKIQPAKLEDSAVYLCASSPTRISVVSYEQYFGPGTRLTVT.